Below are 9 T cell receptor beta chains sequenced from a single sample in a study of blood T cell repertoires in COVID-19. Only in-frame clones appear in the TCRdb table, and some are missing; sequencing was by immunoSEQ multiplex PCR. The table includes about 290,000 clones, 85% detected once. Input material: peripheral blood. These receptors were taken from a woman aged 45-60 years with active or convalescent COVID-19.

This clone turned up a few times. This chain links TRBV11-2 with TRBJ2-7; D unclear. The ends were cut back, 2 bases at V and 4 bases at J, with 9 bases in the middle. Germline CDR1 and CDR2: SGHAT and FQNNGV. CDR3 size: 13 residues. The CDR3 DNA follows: TGTGCCAGCAGCTTAACGTGGGCGTACGAGCAGTACTTC. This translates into CASSLTWAYEQYF. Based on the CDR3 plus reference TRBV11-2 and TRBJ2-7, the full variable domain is EAGVAQSPRYKIIEKRQSVAFWCNPISGHATLYWYQQILGQGPKLLIQFQNNGVVDDSQLPKDRFSAERLKGVDSTLKIQPAKLEDSAVYLCASSLTWAYEQYFGPGTRLTVT.

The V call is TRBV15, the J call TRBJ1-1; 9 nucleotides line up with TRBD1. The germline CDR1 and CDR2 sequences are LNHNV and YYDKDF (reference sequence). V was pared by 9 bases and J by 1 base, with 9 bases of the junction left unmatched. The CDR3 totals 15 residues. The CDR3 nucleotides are TGTGCCACTACCACAGGGGGCTACTCGAACACTGAAGCTTTCTTT. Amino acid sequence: CATTTGGYSNTEAFF.

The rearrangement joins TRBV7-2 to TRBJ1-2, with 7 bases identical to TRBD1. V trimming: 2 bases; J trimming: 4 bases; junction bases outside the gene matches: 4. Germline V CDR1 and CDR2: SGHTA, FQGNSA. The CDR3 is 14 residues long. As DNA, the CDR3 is TGTGCCAGCAGCTTACCTGGGACAGCCTATGGCTACACCTTC. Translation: CASSLPGTAYGYTF.

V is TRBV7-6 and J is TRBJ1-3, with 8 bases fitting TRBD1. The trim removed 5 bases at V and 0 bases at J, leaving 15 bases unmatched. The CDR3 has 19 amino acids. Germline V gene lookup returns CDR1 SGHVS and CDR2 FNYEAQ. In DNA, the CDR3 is TGTGCCAGCAGCCCTTCATCCAGGGGGCTGCAAAGCTCTGGAAACACCATATATTTT. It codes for CASSPSSRGLQSSGNTIYF.

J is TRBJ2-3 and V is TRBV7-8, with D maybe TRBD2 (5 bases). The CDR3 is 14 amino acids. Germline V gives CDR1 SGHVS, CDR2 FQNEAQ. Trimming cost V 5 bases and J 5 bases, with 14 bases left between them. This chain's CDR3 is CASSRGPSGDTQYF. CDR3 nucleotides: TGTGCCAGCAGCCGAGGGCCTTCGGGAGATACGCAGTATTTT. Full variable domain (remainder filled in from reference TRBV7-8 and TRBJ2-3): GAGVSQSPRYKVAKRGQDVALRCDPISGHVSLFWYQQALGQGPEFLTYFQNEAQLDKSGLPSDRFFAERPEGSVSTLKIQRTQQEDSAVYLCASSRGPSGDTQYFGPGTRLTVL.

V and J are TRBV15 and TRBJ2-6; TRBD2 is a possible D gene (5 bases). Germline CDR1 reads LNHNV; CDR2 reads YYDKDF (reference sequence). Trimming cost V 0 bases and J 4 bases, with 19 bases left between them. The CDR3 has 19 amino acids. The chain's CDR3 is CATSRERAMRTPGANVLTF. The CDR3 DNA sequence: TGTGCCACCAGCAGAGAGAGGGCTATGCGGACCCCCGGGGCCAACGTCCTGACTTTC.

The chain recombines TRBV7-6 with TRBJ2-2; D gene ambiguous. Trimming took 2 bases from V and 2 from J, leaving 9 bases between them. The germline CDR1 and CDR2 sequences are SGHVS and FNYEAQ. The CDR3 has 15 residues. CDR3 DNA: TGTGCCAGCAGCTTACAGGTCTTTAACACCGGGGAGCTGTTTTTT. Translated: CASSLQVFNTGELFF.

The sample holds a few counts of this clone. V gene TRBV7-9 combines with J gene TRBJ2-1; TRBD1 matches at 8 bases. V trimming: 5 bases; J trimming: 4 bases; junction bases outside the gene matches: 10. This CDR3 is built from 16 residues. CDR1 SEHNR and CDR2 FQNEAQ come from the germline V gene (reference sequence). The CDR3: CASSRQGWGTYNEQFF. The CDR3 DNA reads TGTGCCAGCAGCCGACAGGGGTGGGGTACGTACAATGAGCAGTTCTTC.

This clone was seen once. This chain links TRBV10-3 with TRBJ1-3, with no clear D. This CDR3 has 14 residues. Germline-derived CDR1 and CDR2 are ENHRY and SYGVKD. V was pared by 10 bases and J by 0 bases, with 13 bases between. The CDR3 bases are TGTGCCACCACCCAGGAAAGCTCTGGAAACACCATATATTTT. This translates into CATTQESSGNTIYF.